The 8 T cell receptor beta chains in this list originate from one sample, sequenced in a study of cytomegalovirus exposure and HLA in healthy donors listed by TCRdb under 2017. Receptor amplification or capture employed the immunoSEQ multiplex PCR assay. A mixture of 60 forward primers for TCR Vbeta segments and 13 reverse primers for TCR Jbeta segments was used in the multiplex PCR. In TCRdb, the immuneACCESS table is reduced to in-frame sequences with V and J assigned. These tables do not hold every clone; where another copy was compared, an unresolved V gene accounts for under half, and the others remain unexplained. This sample gives about 99,000 clones in total; 60% to 80% of them show up just once. Clones ranked in the top ten supply 5.8% of the sample. The sample taken for sequencing was PBMCs. These receptors originate from a man between 60 and 75 years old in good health and CMV-seropositive.

This rearrangement joins TRBV7-9 to TRBJ2-3, with a weak D call TRBD1 (6 bases). Germline V gene data show CDR1 as SEHNR and CDR2 as FQNEAQ (reference sequence). Trimming pared 2 bases from V and 6 bases from J, leaving 12 bases between. The CDR3 is 14 amino acids. The CDR3 loop reads CASSLYSGADTQYF. The CDR3 DNA sequence: TGTGCCAGCAGCTTATATTCAGGGGCTGATACGCAGTATTTT. Filled out from reference TRBV7-9 and TRBJ2-3, the complete variable domain reads DTGVSQNPRHKITKRGQNVTFRCDPISEHNRLYWYRQTLGQGPEFLTYFQNEAQLEKSRLLSDRFSAERPKGSFSTLEIQRTEQGDSAMYLCASSLYSGADTQYFGPGTRLTVL.

This chain uses TRBV5-5 with TRBJ1-1; maybe TRBD1 (5 bases). CDR1 is SGHKS, CDR2 YYEKEE, per germline (reference sequence). This CDR3 comprises 13 residues. Trimming stripped 1 base from V and 6 bases from J, with 10 bases between. The CDR3 DNA sequence: TGTGCCAGCAGCTTGCAGGGTACGGCTGAAGCTTTCTTT. It translates to CASSLQGTAEAFF.

V gene TRBV4-2 combines with J gene TRBJ2-3, with 7 positions matching TRBD2. The junction had 6 bases not matched to a gene; V was cut back by 1 base and J by 2 bases. The CDR3 consists of 16 residues. Per the germline V gene, CDR1 is LGHNA and CDR2 is YNFKEQ. In DNA, the CDR3 is TGTGCCAGCAGCCAAGCGGCTAGCGGCCTCACAGATACGCAGTATTTT. As protein: CASSQAASGLTDTQYF.

The chain has TRBV21-1 and TRBJ2-7; the tabulated D call, TRBD1, remains unverified against the DNA. TRBV21-1 is labeled a pseudogene. CDR3 size: 14 residues. CDR3 loop: CASAVNRGSYEQYF. Written as DNA, the CDR3 is TGTGCCAGCGCCGTGAACAGGGGTTCCTACGAGCAGTACTTC.

This sequence joins TRBV18 and TRBJ2-7, with 7 bases lining up with TRBD2. CDR3 length: 15 residues. From germline, CDR1 is KGHSH and CDR2 LQKENI. V trimming: 3 bases; J trimming: 4 bases; junction bases outside the gene matches: 9. The CDR3 spells CASSPLGVAGYEQYF. CDR3 nucleotide sequence: TGTGCCAGCTCACCCCTTGGGGTAGCGGGTTACGAGCAGTACTTC.

The V gene is TRBV14, the J gene TRBJ1-2, with D hard to call. The CDR3 has 14 residues. Germline V gene sequence: CDR1 SGHDN, CDR2 FVKESK. The V end was cut by 1 base, the J end by 2 bases, with 8 bases between. The DNA of the CDR3 is TGTGCCAGCAGCCAAGTATCCAGGAACTATGGCTACACCTTC. Its translation: CASSQVSRNYGYTF.

V and J are TRBV19 and TRBJ1-4; unclear D gene. The V end was cut by 3 bases, the J end by 0 bases, with 5 bases between. The CDR3 has 14 amino acids. CDR1 is LNHDA, CDR2 SQIVND, per germline (reference sequence). The CDR3 region is CASSITATNEKLFF. The CDR3 DNA is TGTGCCAGTAGTATCACAGCAACTAATGAAAAACTGTTTTTT.

The chain joins TRBV7-9 to TRBJ2-7, with D perhaps matching TRBD1 (5 bases). The CDR3 spans 12 residues. The V end lost 6 bases, the J end lost 3 bases, and 9 bases lay between the germline ends. CDR1 is SEHNR and CDR2 is FQNEAQ in the germline V gene (reference sequence). This chain's CDR3 is CASSRQIYEQYF. CDR3 bases: TGTGCCAGCAGTCGACAGATCTACGAGCAGTACTTC.